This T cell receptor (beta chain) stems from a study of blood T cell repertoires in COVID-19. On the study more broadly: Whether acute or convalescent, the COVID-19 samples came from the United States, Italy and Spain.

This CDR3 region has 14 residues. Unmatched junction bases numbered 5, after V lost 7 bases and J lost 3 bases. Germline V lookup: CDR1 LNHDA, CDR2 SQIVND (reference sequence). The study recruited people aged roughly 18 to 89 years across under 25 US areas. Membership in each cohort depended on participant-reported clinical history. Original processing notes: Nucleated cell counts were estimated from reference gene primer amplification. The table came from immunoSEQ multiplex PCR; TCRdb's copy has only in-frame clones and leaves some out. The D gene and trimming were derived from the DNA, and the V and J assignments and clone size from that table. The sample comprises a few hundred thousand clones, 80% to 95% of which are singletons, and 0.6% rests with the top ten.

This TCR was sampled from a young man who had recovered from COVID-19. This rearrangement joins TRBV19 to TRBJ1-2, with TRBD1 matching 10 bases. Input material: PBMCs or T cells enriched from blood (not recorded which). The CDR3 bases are TGTGCCAGTACCCAGGGACAGGGGTACTATGGCTACACCTTC. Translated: CASTQGQGYYGYTF. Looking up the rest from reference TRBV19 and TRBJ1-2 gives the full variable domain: DGGITQSPKYLFRKEGQNVTLSCEQNLNHDAMYWYRQDPGQGLRLIYYSQIVNDFQKGDIAEGYSVSREKKESFPLTVTSAQKNPTAFYLCASTQGQGYYGYTFGSGTRLTVV.